The entry below gives a single T cell receptor (beta chain) sequence along with its context. TCRdb keeps only in-frame clones here, not all; method: immunoSEQ multiplex PCR. This table has about 360,000 clones, roughly 90% appearing once. In germline, CDR1 is SSHAT, CDR2 FNYEAQ (reference sequence). The CDR3 extends over 19 amino acids. V was clipped by 1 base and J by 3 bases; unmatched bases: 12. The sample comes from a study of cytomegalovirus exposure and HLA in healthy donors. The receptor was isolated from a woman between 18 and 29 years old in good health and CMV-seronegative. Sequencing used PBMCs. The chain joins TRBV7-7 to TRBJ1-6; 7 bases are a match to TRBD1. This CDR3 is CASSLGPFFRDSYNSPLHF. The DNA for the CDR3 is TGTGCCAGCAGCTTAGGACCCTTTTTCCGGGACAGCTATAATTCACCCCTCCACTTT.